The entry below gives a single T cell receptor (beta chain) sequence along with its context. This sample is part of a study of blood T cell repertoires in COVID-19. Study-level information: Donors in the United States, Italy and Spain gave samples during acute or convalescent COVID-19.

In the original analysis: It was from reference gene primer amplification that nucleated cell counts were estimated. Only in-frame clones appear in the TCRdb table, and some are missing; sequencing was by immunoSEQ multiplex PCR. D and trimming come from the DNA, and the V and J calls and clone size come from that table. The table lists about 280,000 clones, 85% of them singletons. This CDR3 has 15 residues. Germline V gene sequence: CDR1 LGHDT, CDR2 YNNKEL (reference sequence). Trimming took 4 bases from V and 4 from J; bases not matched to a gene: 4. V gene TRBV3-1 (or the pseudogene TRBV3-2) combines with J gene TRBJ1-4, with 9 bases matching TRBD1. Sample: peripheral blood. The source is a man aged 45-65 years with active or convalescent COVID-19. The CDR3 here is CASSPRQGDNEKLFF. CDR3 in DNA: TGTGCCAGCAGCCCGAGACAGGGGGATAATGAAAAACTGTTTTTT.